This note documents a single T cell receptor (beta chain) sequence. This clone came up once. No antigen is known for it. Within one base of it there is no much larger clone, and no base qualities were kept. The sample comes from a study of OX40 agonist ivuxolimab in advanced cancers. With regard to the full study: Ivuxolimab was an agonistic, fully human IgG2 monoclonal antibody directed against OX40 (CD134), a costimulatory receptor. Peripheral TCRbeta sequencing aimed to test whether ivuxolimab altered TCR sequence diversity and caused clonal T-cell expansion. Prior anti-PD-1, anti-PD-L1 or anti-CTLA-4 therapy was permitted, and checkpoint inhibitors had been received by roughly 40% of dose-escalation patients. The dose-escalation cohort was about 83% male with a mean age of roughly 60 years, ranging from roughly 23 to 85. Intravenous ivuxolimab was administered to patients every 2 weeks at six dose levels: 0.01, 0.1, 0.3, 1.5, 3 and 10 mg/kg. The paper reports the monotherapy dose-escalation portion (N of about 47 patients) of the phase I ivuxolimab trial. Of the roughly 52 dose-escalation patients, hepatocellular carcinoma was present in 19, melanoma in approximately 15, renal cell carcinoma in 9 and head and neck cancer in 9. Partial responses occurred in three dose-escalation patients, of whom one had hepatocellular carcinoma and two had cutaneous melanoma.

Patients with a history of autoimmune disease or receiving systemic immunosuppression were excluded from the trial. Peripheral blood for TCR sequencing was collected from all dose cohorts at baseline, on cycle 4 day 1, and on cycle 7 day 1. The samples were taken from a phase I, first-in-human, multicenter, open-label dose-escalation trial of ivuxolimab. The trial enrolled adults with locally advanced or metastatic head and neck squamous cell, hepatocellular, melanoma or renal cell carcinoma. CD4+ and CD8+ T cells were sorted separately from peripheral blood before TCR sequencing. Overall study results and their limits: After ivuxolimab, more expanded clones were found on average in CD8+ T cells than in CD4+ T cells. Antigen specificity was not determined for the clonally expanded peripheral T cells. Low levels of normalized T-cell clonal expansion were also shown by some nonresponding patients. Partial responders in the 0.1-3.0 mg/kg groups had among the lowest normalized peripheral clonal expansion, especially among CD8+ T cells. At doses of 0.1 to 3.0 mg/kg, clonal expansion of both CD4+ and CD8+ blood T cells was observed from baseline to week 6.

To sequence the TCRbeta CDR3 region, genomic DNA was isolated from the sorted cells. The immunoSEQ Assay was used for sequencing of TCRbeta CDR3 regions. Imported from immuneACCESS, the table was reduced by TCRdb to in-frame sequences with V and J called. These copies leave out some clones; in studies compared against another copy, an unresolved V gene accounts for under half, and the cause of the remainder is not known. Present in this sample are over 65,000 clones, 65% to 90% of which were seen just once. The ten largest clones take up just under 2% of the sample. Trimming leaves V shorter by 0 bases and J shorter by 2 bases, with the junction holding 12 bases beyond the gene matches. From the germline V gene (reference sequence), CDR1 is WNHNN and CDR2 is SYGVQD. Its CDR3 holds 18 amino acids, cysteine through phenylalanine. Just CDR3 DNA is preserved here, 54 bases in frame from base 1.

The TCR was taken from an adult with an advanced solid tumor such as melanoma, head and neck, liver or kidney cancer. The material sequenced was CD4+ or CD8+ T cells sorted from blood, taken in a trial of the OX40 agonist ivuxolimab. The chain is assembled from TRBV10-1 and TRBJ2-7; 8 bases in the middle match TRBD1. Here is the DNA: TGCGCCAGCAGTGAGTCGAAGTCCGTGGCAGGGGGCACCTACGAGCAGTACTTC. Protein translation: CASSESKSVAGGTYEQYF.